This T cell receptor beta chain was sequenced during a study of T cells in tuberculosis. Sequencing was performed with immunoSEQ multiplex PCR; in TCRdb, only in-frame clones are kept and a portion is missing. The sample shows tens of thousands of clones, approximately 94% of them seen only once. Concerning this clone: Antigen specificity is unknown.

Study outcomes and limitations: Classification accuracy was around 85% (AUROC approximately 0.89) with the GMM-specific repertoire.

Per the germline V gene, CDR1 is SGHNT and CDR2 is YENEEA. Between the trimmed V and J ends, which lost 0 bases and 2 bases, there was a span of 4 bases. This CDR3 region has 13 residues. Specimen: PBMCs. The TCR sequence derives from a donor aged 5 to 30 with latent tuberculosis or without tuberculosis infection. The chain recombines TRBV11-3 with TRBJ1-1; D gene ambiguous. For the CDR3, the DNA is TGTGCCAGCAGCTTAGAGCGTAACACTGAAGCTTTCTTT. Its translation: CASSLERNTEAFF.